These T cell receptor beta chains were read from a single sample in a study of T cells in Graves' hyperthyroidism and ophthalmopathy. TCRdb itself ran the multiplex PCR reads through MiXCR, one entry per CDR3 protein. The repertoire holds about 580,000 distinct CDR3 sequences, roughly 50% seen once, with around 7.7% in the top ten. The specimen sequenced was peripheral blood or thyroid tissue (not recorded which). The receptors stem from a woman aged 18-35 years with Graves' hyperthyroidism. CDR3s include the opening cysteine and the closing phenylalanine or tryptophan. D genes are given only for firm matches. Only part of the rows carry a size: once, few, many, or a class if the clone is expanded.

cdr3_nt cdr3_aa j_call clone_size v_call d_call
TGCAGTGCTAGAGATCCGGCGGGCACAGATACGCAGTATTTT CSARDPAGTDTQYF TRBJ2-3 . TRBV20-1 .
TGCAGCGTGGGACAGGTGGCCTACGAGCAGTACTTC CSVGQVAYEQYF TRBJ2-7 . TRBV29-1 TRBD1
TGCAGCATACTGACAGGCCACACCGGGGAGCTGTTTTTT CSILTGHTGELFF TRBJ2-2 . TRBV29-1 .
TGTGCCAGCAGCTTCCTCCCGAAGACTAGCGACAACACCGGGGAGCTGTTTTTT CASSFLPKTSDNTGELFF TRBJ2-2 many TRBV7-3 TRBD2
TGCAGCGTTGAAGCCATTGACAGGGACGGCTATGGCTACACCTTC CSVEAIDRDGYGYTF TRBJ1-2 . TRBV29-1 TRBD1
TGTGCCAGTAGTTCTCTGGGGCCGGCTCCCCTAATGAACACTGAAGCTTTCTTT CASSSLGPAPLMNTEAFF TRBJ1-1 many TRBV19 .
TGTGCCACGGCGCAGGCTAGCGGGCCTTCCTACGAGCAGTACTTC CATAQASGPSYEQYF TRBJ2-7 . TRBV10-3 TRBD2
TGTGCCAGCGCGTCGAGTGGGGGGTACGAGCAGTACTTC CASASSGGYEQYF TRBJ2-7 many TRBV12-3/TRBV12-4 .
TGTGCCAGCAGCTTACAGGGTGAGGGCACCACAGATACGCAGTATTTT CASSLQGEGTTDTQYF TRBJ2-3 . TRBV2 .
TGCAGTGCTAGAGATCTAAGGCAGGGGACCTACGAGCAGTACTTC CSARDLRQGTYEQYF TRBJ2-7 . TRBV20-1 .
TGTGCCAGCAGCTTATACGGGACTAGCGGGAAACTGTTTTTT CASSLYGTSGKLFF TRBJ1-4 once TRBV7-8 .
TGTGCCAGCAGTGAAGCGGGGGGCGGTATCACCGGGGAGCTGTTTTTT CASSEAGGGITGELFF TRBJ2-2 . TRBV2 .
TGTGCCAGCAGTTTTTGGACAGGGCCCAACAATGAGCAGTTCTTC CASSFWTGPNNEQFF TRBJ2-1 . TRBV12-3/TRBV12-4 TRBD1
TGTGCCAGCAGCGTAGTACGGGGCTCTGGGGCCAACGTCCTGACTTTC CASSVVRGSGANVLTF TRBJ2-6 many TRBV9 .
TGTGCCAGCAGCTTATTGGCAGGGGGCTATGGCTACACCATATATTTT CASSLLAGGYGYTIYF TRBJ1-3 . TRBV7-9 TRBD1
TGCGCCAGCAGCTTGCGGGGGAACAGAGAGACCCAGTACTTC CASSLRGNRETQYF TRBJ2-5 . TRBV5-1 .
TGTGCCACAGGGTCATCCGGGGATACGCAGTATTTT CATGSSGDTQYF TRBJ2-3 . TRBV14 .
TGTGCCAGCAGCGGTTTGAGACAGGGGGTTTTCTCTGGAAACACCATATATTTT CASSGLRQGVFSGNTIYF TRBJ1-3 few TRBV11-3 TRBD1
TGTGCCAGCAGCCCCCCGTGGGCCTGGGGAAACACCATATATTTT CASSPPWAWGNTIYF TRBJ1-3 many TRBV7-9 .
TGCAGTGCAGGGAGGGGACAAGAGACCCAGTACTTC CSAGRGQETQYF TRBJ2-5 . TRBV20-1 TRBD2
TGTGCCAGTACGTGGACAGGGGATGGCTACACCTTC CASTWTGDGYTF TRBJ1-2 . TRBV2 TRBD1
TGTGCCACTTCGCGGAGGCCCGGGGAAGAGACCCAGTACTTC CATSRRPGEETQYF TRBJ2-5 few TRBV12-3/TRBV12-4 .
TGCGCCAGCAGCCAAGATTGGGGCCAACAAGAGACCCAGTACTTC CASSQDWGQQETQYF TRBJ2-5 . TRBV4-1 .
TGTGCCAGCAGCTTCAGCGGAGATACGCAGTATTTT CASSFSGDTQYF TRBJ2-3 many TRBV7-9 .
TGCAGTGCTAGAGATGGGAGTTTCGACGAGCAGTACTTC CSARDGSFDEQYF TRBJ2-7 . TRBV20-1 .
TGTGCCACCAGCAGAGATGGGACAGGCCTCCACTTT CATSRDGTGLHF TRBJ1-6 . TRBV15 TRBD1
TGCAGTGCTAGGGTCTTTGGTGCCAGTCAAGAGACCCAGTACTTC CSARVFGASQETQYF TRBJ2-5 many TRBV20-1 .
TGCAGTGCTGATAGCGGGATCGGTGAAGAGACCCAGTACTTC CSADSGIGEETQYF TRBJ2-5 many TRBV20-1 TRBD2
TGTGCCACTTCCCCTGCGGGCACCGGGGAGCTGTTTTTT CATSPAGTGELFF TRBJ2-2 . TRBV19 .
TGTGCCAGCAGCTTAGGCGGGGTGTTCAATGAGCAGTACTTC CASSLGGVFNEQYF TRBJ2-7 . TRBV7-9 .
TGTGCCAGCAGTAAGATCCAAGGGACAGCGCAATATGGCTACACCTTC CASSKIQGTAQYGYTF TRBJ1-2 . TRBV12-3/TRBV12-4 TRBD1
TGCGCCAGCAGCCAACTGGGACAGGGGAGGTACGAGCAGTACTTC CASSQLGQGRYEQYF TRBJ2-7 many TRBV4-1 TRBD1
TGTGCCAGCAGCTTATCCTCGTTCTCGGGTAATCGGCAGTACTTC CASSLSSFSGNRQYF TRBJ2-7 many TRBV11-2 .
TGTGCCAGCAGCCCCATAGGTGGGGCAGCACAAGAGACCCAGTACTTC CASSPIGGAAQETQYF TRBJ2-5 many TRBV7-9 .
TGTGCCATCAGTGAGACCGAAGAAAAGCTGTTTTTT CAISETEEKLFF TRBJ1-4 once TRBV10-3 .
TGTGCCAGCAGCGAGAACATATACTATGGCTACACCTTC CASSENIYYGYTF TRBJ1-2 many TRBV2 .
TGTGCCAGCAGCGACAGGGGGCTGAGTAACTATGGCTACACCTTC CASSDRGLSNYGYTF TRBJ1-2 . TRBV2 TRBD1
TGCAGTGCTAGAGCTAGCGGGAGTTCGCAGTTCTTC CSARASGSSQFF TRBJ2-1 . TRBV20-1 TRBD2
TGCGCCAGCAGCTTGGTTCTGGGGGCGTACTACGAGCAGTACTTC CASSLVLGAYYEQYF TRBJ2-7 many TRBV5-1 .
TGCAGCGTAGTGCTAGCGGGTAGTCATTCCTACGAGCAGTACTTC CSVVLAGSHSYEQYF TRBJ2-7 . TRBV29-1 TRBD2
TGTGCCATCAGTGAGACTAGGGGAGGAGGCTACGAGCAGTACTTC CAISETRGGGYEQYF TRBJ2-7 . TRBV10-3 .
TGTGCCAGTAGTCCGTGGACAGGGGGGATGACTAATGAAAAACTGTTTTTT CASSPWTGGMTNEKLFF TRBJ1-4 many TRBV19 TRBD1
TGTGCCAGCAGTCACGGGACAGGGGGGCTCATGAACACTGAAGCTTTCTTT CASSHGTGGLMNTEAFF TRBJ1-1 . TRBV7-2 TRBD1
TGCAGCGTTCCACCCCAGGGTCGAGAGACCCAGTACTTC CSVPPQGRETQYF TRBJ2-5 once TRBV29-1 .
TGCAGCGTTGAATTCCCTTTGGAGACCCAGTACTTC CSVEFPLETQYF TRBJ2-5 . TRBV29-1 .
TGCAGCGTTGCGACTAAGGGACGGACGAAGGATGGCTACACCTTC CSVATKGRTKDGYTF TRBJ1-2 . TRBV29-1 .
TGCAGCCAAGATCGGGCAGGGCAAGCTTTCTTT CSQDRAGQAFF TRBJ1-1 . TRBV29-1 .
TGTGCCATCAGTGACGGGAGGGACTACGAGCAGTACTTC CAISDGRDYEQYF TRBJ2-7 . TRBV10-3 TRBD2
TGTGCCAGCAGTTCCCGGACAGAGACTCGGGACTATGGCTACACCTTC CASSSRTETRDYGYTF TRBJ1-2 . TRBV6-4 .
TGCAGCGCTAGACAGGGAGGGAAACAGCCCCAGCATTTT CSARQGGKQPQHF TRBJ1-5 . TRBV29-1 TRBD1
TGTGCCAGCAGCCAAATCGGGGGGCGCTATGGCTACACCTTC CASSQIGGRYGYTF TRBJ1-2 many TRBV4-2 .
TGTGCCAGCAGCGTAGAGGGGAACAGGGCAGGGTCACCCCTCCACTTT CASSVEGNRAGSPLHF TRBJ1-6 once TRBV9 .
TGCAGCGTTGCAGACAGTAACTATGGCTACACCTTC CSVADSNYGYTF TRBJ1-2 . TRBV29-1 .
TGCGCCAGCAGCTTGAATCGAAATGGCTACACCTTC CASSLNRNGYTF TRBJ1-2 once TRBV5-1 .
TGTGCCAGCACCCCCCGGGACACAGGGGGCTCTGAAGCTTTCTTT CASTPRDTGGSEAFF TRBJ1-1 once TRBV12-3/TRBV12-4 TRBD1
TGTGCCAGCAGTGGAATGCGGGACTCACTGTCGTACACCCAAGAGACCCAGTACTTC CASSGMRDSLSYTQETQYF TRBJ2-5 many TRBV2 .
TGCAGTGCCCTCGGGGGACAGGGGCTTAACTATGGCTACACCTTC CSALGGQGLNYGYTF TRBJ1-2 . TRBV20-1 TRBD1